Presented here are 21 T cell receptor beta chains from one specimen sequenced in a study of cytomegalovirus exposure and HLA in healthy donors. With 60 Vbeta and 13 Jbeta primers, the PCR was carried out. The repertoire was sequenced with immunoSEQ multiplex PCR; TCRdb's copy has only in-frame clones and lacks some. The table records about 91,000 clones, more than 75% of them present only once. Specimen: PBMCs. These receptors originate from a man aged 30 to 39 in good health and CMV-seropositive.

The CDR3 spells CASSFDMRTGTTNEKLFF. The CDR3 DNA is TGTGCCAGCAGTTTTGATATGAGGACAGGAACAACTAATGAAAAACTGTTTTTT. This chain uses TRBV28 with TRBJ1-4; TRBD1 matches 7 bases. The J segment lost 0 bases and the V segment lost 3 bases, leaving 10 bases of the junction unmatched. The CDR3 is made up of 18 amino acids. Germline V CDR1 and CDR2: MDHEN, SYDVKM.

This clone was counted a single time. The rearrangement links TRBV11-2 to TRBJ2-3; 7 bases map to TRBD1. The CDR3 length is 17 residues. With V trimmed by 1 base and J by 2 bases, 9 bases remained unmatched. CDR1 is SGHAT and CDR2 is FQNNGV in the germline V gene. CDR3 in amino acids: CASSLGRGQASTDTQYF. CDR3 sequence (DNA): TGTGCCAGCAGCTTAGGGCGAGGACAGGCGTCCACAGATACGCAGTATTTT.

The rearrangement uses TRBV19 and TRBJ2-7, with 10 nucleotides matching TRBD1. This CDR3 is 16 amino acids long. With V trimmed by 5 bases and J by 3 bases, 10 bases remained unmatched. CDR1 and CDR2 from the germline V gene are LNHDA and SQIVND (reference sequence). The chain's CDR3 is CASSSPVGQGHYEQYF. CDR3 nucleotides: TGTGCCAGTAGTTCGCCCGTGGGACAGGGGCACTACGAGCAGTACTTC.

This clone showed up just a few times. V gene TRBV7-3 combines with J gene TRBJ1-1; no clear D. V was shortened by 1 base and J by 8 bases, with 20 bases between the two germline ends. Per the germline V gene, CDR1 is SGHTA and CDR2 is FQGTGA. This CDR3 region has 16 residues. The DNA of the CDR3 is TGTGCCAGCAGCTTAATCATAAAGTTTGCTGGCGGGGAAGCTTTCTTT. This gives the protein CASSLIIKFAGGEAFF.

Concerning this clone: The junction and the germline gene differ at one end; a read error may be behind it. The V call is TRBV29-1, the J call TRBJ1-4; 9 bases fit TRBD1. CDR1 is SQVTM, CDR2 ANQGSEA, per germline. The CDR3 length is 11 residues. Here the CDR3 DNA reads TGCAGCGCCCTATACCGAGGGACAGGGCTTTTT. It specifies CSALYRGTGLF.

This clone was counted a few times. CDR3 in amino acids: CASSFYRTGELFF. The CDR3 DNA follows: TGTGCCAGCAGTTTTTACCGGACCGGGGAGCTGTTTTTT. V usage is TRBV27 and J usage is TRBJ2-2; D remains unclear. Germline-derived CDR1 and CDR2 are MNHEY and SMNVEV (reference sequence). Deletions cut 3 bases from V and 5 bases from J, with 7 bases between. The CDR3 has 13 residues.

The chain carries TRBV19 and TRBJ2-7; 11 bases fit TRBD2. The germline CDR1 and CDR2 sequences are LNHDA and SQIVND (reference sequence). V trimming: 4 bases; J trimming: 3 bases; junction bases outside the gene matches: 5. The CDR3 runs to 15 residues. CDR3 loop: CASSRAGTSGYEQYF. The CDR3 DNA sequence: TGTGCCAGTAGTAGGGCCGGGACTAGCGGCTACGAGCAGTACTTC.

The chain uses TRBV5-1 and TRBJ1-1; TRBD1 matches at 7 bases. The germline gives CDR1 SGHRS, CDR2 YFSETQ. V lost 5 bases and J lost 3; bases outside the gene matches: 7. This CDR3 spans 14 amino acids. In nucleotides, the CDR3 is TGCGCCAGCAGTAGACAGGGTCCGGACACTGAAGCTTTCTTT. It codes for CASSRQGPDTEAFF.

Only a few counts were recorded for this clone. The chain combines TRBV28 with TRBJ2-1; TRBD2 agrees at 8 bases. The J segment lost 9 bases and the V segment lost 6 bases, leaving 19 bases of the junction unmatched. The V gene's germline CDR1 is MDHEN and CDR2 SYDVKM. The CDR3 is 17 amino acids. CDR3 nucleotide sequence: TGTGCCAGCAGCAAACGGGGAGCGGGGGAACCTACAATTGAGCAGTTCTTC. Translated: CASSKRGAGEPTIEQFF.

V usage is TRBV2 and J usage is TRBJ1-2; 7 bases map to TRBD1. The trim removed 3 bases at V and 2 bases at J, leaving 6 bases unmatched. This CDR3 is built from 15 residues. Germline V gives CDR1 SNHLY, CDR2 FYNNEI. The CDR3 here is CASSDLSGGNYGYTF. In DNA, the CDR3 is TGTGCCAGCAGTGATTTGTCAGGGGGAAACTATGGCTACACCTTC.

The J gene is TRBJ2-1, the V gene TRBV6-4, with TRBD2 matching over 11 bases. Germline CDR1 MRHNA, CDR2 SNTAGT. Trimming cost V 6 bases and J 3 bases; bases outside gene matches: 7. The CDR3 loop spans 16 amino acids. The CDR3 sequence: CASRATSGDIYNEQFF. Written as DNA, the CDR3 is TGTGCCAGCAGGGCGACTAGCGGGGACATCTACAATGAGCAGTTCTTC.

J is TRBJ2-1 and V is TRBV5-6; 7 bases match TRBD2. The V gene's germline CDR1 is SGHDT and CDR2 YYEEEE. V lost 1 base and J lost 6; bases outside the gene matches: 16. The CDR3 runs to 18 residues. CDR3 DNA: TGTGCCAGCAGCTTGCAATTGGCGTTGGGGAGGGTTGGCAATGAGCAGTTCTTC. Translating gives CASSLQLALGRVGNEQFF.

The chain combines TRBV4-2 with TRBJ2-7, with D tentatively TRBD2 (5 bases). The CDR3 is made up of 15 amino acids. V was trimmed by 4 bases and J by 3 bases, leaving 16 bases between them. CDR1 is LGHNA, CDR2 YNFKEQ, per germline. The CDR3, as DNA: TGTGCCAGCAGCCTATCCGACTCAGCGGACTACGAGCAGTACTTC. Protein: CASSLSDSADYEQYF.

For this clone: The junction and the germline gene differ at one end; a read error may be behind it. This chain uses TRBV28 with TRBJ2-7, with D perhaps matching TRBD2 (6 bases). This CDR3 has 11 amino acids. Germline lookup yields CDR1 MDHEN and CDR2 SYDVKM. CDR3 bases: TGTGCCAGCAGTTTGCGGGACCGCCTACGTTTC. This gives the protein CASSLRDRLRF.

V and J are TRBV5-1 and TRBJ2-2; D is undetermined. CDR1 SGHRS and CDR2 YFSETQ come from the germline V gene. The CDR3 length is 13 residues. Trimming cost V 6 bases and J 6 bases, with 12 bases left between them. The CDR3 reads CASTYQRPGELFF. CDR3 nucleotide sequence: TGCGCCAGCACCTATCAGCGACCCGGGGAGCTGTTTTTT. The full variable domain, rest sourced from reference TRBV5-1 and TRBJ2-2, is KAGVTQTPRYLIKTRGQQVTLSCSPISGHRSVSWYQQTPGQGLQFLFEYFSETQRNKGNFPGRFSGRQFSNSRSEMNVSTLELGDSALYLCASTYQRPGELFFGEGSRLTVL.

V usage is TRBV28 and J usage is TRBJ2-7; weak D call: TRBD1 (5 bases). Trimming cost V 2 bases and J 1 base, with 18 bases left between them. Germline V CDR1 and CDR2: MDHEN, SYDVKM. This CDR3 region has 17 residues. DNA for the CDR3: TGTGCCAGCAGTTTAGGCAGGGAAGATCCCCATTCCTACGAGCAGTACTTC. Amino acids: CASSLGREDPHSYEQYF.

The rearrangement links TRBV4-1 to TRBJ1-1; D uncertain. The germline CDR1 and CDR2 sequences are MGHRA and YSYEKL. The CDR3 runs to 15 residues. Trimming shortened V by 1 base and J by 0 bases, and 9 bases separated the two germline ends. In nucleotides, the CDR3 is TGCGCCAGCAGCCAAGGGTCGGTGGTGAACACTGAAGCTTTCTTT. This encodes CASSQGSVVNTEAFF.

The chain uses TRBV28 and TRBJ1-2; 8 bases are shared with TRBD1. The CDR3 has 14 residues. After removal of 7 bases from V and 4 bases from J, the junction contained 8 bases not matched to a gene. CDR1 is MDHEN and CDR2 is SYDVKM in the germline V gene. The DNA of the CDR3 is TGTGCCAGCACCTCAGGACAGGGAATCTATGGCTACACCTTC. It translates to CASTSGQGIYGYTF.

J is TRBJ2-3 and V is TRBV7-2; 9 bases fit TRBD1. V was clipped by 1 base and J by 4 bases; unmatched bases: 6. Per germline, CDR1 SGHTA and CDR2 FQGNSA. CDR3 length: 16 amino acids. CDR3 protein: CASSLGGTGFADTQYF. The DNA of the CDR3 is TGTGCCAGCAGCTTAGGGGGGACAGGGTTCGCAGATACGCAGTATTTT.

The chain links TRBV10-3 to TRBJ2-7; 7 nucleotides agree with TRBD1. CDR1 is ENHRY, CDR2 SYGVKD, per germline. The CDR3 extends over 12 amino acids. Losses at the gene ends were 5 bases for V and 4 bases for J; bases not matched to a gene: 2. CDR3 amino acids: CAISPQGYEQYF. Written as DNA, the CDR3 is TGTGCCATCAGTCCACAGGGGTACGAGCAGTACTTC.

The CDR3 nucleotides are TGTGCCAGTAGTGTTAGCGGGAGGGCGAGGGAGACCCAGTACTTC. It encodes CASSVSGRARETQYF. This sequence joins TRBV19 and TRBJ2-5, with TRBD2 matching over 11 bases. V dropped 5 bases and J dropped 5; count of bases not matched to a gene: 7. CDR1 is LNHDA, CDR2 SQIVND, per germline (reference sequence). The CDR3 is made up of 15 amino acids.